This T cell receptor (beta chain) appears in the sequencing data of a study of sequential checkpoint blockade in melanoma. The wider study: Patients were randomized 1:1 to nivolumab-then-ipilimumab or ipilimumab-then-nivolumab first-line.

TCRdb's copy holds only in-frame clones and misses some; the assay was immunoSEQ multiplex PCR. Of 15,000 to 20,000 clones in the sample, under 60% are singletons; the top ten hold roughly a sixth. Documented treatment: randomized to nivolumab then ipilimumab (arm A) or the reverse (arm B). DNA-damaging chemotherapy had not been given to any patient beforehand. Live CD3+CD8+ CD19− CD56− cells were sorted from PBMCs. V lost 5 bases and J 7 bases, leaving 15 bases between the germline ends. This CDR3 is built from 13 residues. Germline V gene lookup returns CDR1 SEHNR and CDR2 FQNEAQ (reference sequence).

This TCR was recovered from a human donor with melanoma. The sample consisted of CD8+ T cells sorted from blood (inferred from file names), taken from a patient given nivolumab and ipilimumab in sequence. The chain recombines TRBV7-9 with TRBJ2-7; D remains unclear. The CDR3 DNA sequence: TGTGCCAGCAGCCCTAGACTTCATCGGGAGCAGTACTTC. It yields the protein CASSPRLHREQYF. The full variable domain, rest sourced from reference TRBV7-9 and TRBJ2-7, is DTGVSQNPRHKITKRGQNVTFRCDPISEHNRLYWYRQTLGQGPEFLTYFQNEAQLEKSRLLSDRFSAERPKGSFSTLEIQRTEQGDSAMYLCASSPRLHREQYFGPGTRLTVT.